Ten or more counts support the clone carrying this T cell receptor beta chain. No antigen is known for it. The data originate from a study of T cells after yellow fever vaccination. Study-level information: Low-cell-number fractions were prepared with SMART-Seq v4 Ultra Low Input. Study-level points and caveats: Abundant clonotypes from the bulk population could get into FACS-sorted repertoires as contaminants.

TCRdb called the 5' RACE reads again in MiXCR, with one record for every CDR3 protein. The sample shows some 350,000 distinct CDR3 sequences, roughly 4.3% of them seen only once. Trimming cost V 3 bases and J 2 bases, with 14 bases left between them. From germline, CDR1 is SGHRS and CDR2 YFSETQ. The CDR3 length is 15 residues. This material consisted of PBMCs, taken 5 days after the yellow fever booster vaccination. The receptor's source is a young man who received the YFV17D yellow fever vaccine. The chain employs TRBV5-1 and TRBJ1-1; D gene unclear. The CDR3 loop reads CASSSQDPGNTEAFF. CDR3 nucleotide sequence: TGCGCCAGCAGCTCACAAGACCCAGGAAACACTGAAGCTTTCTTT.